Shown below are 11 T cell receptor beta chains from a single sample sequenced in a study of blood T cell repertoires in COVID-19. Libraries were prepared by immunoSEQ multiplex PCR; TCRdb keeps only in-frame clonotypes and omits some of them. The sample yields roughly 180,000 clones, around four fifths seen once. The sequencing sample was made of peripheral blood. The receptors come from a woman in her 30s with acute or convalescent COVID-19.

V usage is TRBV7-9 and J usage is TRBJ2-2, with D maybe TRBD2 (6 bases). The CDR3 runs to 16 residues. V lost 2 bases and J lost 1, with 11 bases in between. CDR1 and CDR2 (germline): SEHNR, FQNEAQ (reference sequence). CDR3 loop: CASSLPMGGNTGELFF. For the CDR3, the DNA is TGTGCCAGCAGCTTACCCATGGGAGGGAACACCGGGGAGCTGTTTTTT.

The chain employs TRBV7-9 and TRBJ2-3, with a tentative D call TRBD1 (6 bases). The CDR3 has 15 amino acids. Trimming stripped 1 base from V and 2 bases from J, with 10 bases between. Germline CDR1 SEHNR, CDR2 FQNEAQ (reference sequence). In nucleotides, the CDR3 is TGTGCCAGCAGCTTAGAAGGGGGTCACACAGATACGCAGTATTTT. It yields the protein CASSLEGGHTDTQYF.

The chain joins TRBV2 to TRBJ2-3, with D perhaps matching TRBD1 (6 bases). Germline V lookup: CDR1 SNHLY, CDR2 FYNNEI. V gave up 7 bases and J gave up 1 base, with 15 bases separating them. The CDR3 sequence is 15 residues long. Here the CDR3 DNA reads TGTGCCAGCACCAGAAGGACAGATCGCACAGATACGCAGTATTTT. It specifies CASTRRTDRTDTQYF.

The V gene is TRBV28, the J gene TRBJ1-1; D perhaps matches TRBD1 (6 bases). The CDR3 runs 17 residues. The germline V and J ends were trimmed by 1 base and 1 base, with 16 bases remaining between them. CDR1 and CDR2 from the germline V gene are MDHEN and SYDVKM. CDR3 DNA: TGTGCCAGCAGTTTATCCCCAGGGGAGGGGCCGAACACTGAAGCTTTCTTT. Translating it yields CASSLSPGEGPNTEAFF.

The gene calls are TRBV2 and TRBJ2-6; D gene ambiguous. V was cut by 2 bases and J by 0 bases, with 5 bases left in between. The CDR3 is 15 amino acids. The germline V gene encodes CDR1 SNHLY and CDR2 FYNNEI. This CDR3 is CASSERDSGANVLTF. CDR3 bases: TGTGCCAGCAGTGAACGAGACTCTGGGGCCAACGTCCTGACTTTC.

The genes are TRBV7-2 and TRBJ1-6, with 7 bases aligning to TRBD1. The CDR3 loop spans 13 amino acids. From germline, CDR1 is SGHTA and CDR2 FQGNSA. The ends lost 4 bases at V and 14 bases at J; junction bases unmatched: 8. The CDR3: CASSSQGRLALHF. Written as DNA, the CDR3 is TGTGCCAGCAGCTCACAGGGGCGCCTCGCCCTCCACTTT.

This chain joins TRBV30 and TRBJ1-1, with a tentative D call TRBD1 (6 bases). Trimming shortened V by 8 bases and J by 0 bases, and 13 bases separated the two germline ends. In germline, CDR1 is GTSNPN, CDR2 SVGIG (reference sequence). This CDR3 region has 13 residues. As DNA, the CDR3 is TGTGCCGGAGTAACAGGGATGAACACTGAAGCTTTCTTT. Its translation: CAGVTGMNTEAFF.

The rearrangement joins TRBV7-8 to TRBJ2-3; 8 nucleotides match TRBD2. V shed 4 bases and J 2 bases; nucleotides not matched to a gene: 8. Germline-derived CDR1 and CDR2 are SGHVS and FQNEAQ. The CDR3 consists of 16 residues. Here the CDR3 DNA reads TGTGCCAGCAGCTCCAGGGGCGGGGGGAACACAGATACGCAGTATTTT. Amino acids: CASSSRGGGNTDTQYF.

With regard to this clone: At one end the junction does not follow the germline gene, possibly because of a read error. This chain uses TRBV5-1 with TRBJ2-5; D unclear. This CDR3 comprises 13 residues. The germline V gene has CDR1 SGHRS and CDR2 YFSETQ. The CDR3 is CVSRPLSEETQYF. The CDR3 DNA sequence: TGCGTCAGCAGGCCCCTGAGCGAAGAGACCCAGTACTTC.

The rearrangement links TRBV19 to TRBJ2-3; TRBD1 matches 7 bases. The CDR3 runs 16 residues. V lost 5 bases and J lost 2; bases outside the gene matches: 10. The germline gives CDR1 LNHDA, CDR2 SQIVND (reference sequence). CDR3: CASSFRTGSATDTQYF. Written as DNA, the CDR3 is TGTGCCAGTAGTTTCCGGACAGGAAGCGCCACAGATACGCAGTATTTT.

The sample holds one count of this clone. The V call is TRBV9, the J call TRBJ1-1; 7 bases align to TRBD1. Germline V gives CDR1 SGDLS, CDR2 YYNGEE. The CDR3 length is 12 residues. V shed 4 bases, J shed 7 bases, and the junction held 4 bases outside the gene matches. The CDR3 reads CASSPRDSEAFF. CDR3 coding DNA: TGTGCCAGCAGCCCCCGGGACAGTGAAGCTTTCTTT.